The clone carrying this T cell receptor (beta chain) was counted a few times. This sample is drawn from a study of cytotoxic CD8 clonotypes in ibrutinib-treated CLL. Study-wide background: Across samples, productive templates numbered roughly 230,000 and productive rearrangements reached 80,000 to 100,000 on average.

Trimming cost V 9 bases and J 2 bases; bases outside gene matches: 9. This CDR3 comprises 14 residues. Germline CDR1 is SNHLY and CDR2 is FYNNEI. About 2 micrograms of genomic DNA came from cryopreserved PBMCs for TCR beta libraries. Data came from immunoSEQ multiplex PCR; TCRdb stores just in-frame clones and leaves some out. The repertoire holds over 95,000 clones, with 50% to 65% as singletons. This chain joins TRBV2 and TRBJ1-2, with TRBD1 matching 7 bases. This material consisted of PBMCs, taken after 24 months of ibrutinib treatment. The source of this sequence is a human donor with chronic lymphocytic leukemia. This CDR3 reads CARTSGTENYGYTF. CDR3 nucleotides: TGTGCCAGAACCTCCGGGACAGAAAACTATGGCTACACCTTC. The variable domain in full, with the rest retrieved from reference TRBV2 and TRBJ1-2, is EPEVTQTPSHQVTQMGQEVILRCVPISNHLYFYWYRQILGQKVEFLVSFYNNEISEKSEIFDDQFSVERPDGSNFTLKIRSTKLEDSAMYFCARTSGTENYGYTFGSGTRLTVV.